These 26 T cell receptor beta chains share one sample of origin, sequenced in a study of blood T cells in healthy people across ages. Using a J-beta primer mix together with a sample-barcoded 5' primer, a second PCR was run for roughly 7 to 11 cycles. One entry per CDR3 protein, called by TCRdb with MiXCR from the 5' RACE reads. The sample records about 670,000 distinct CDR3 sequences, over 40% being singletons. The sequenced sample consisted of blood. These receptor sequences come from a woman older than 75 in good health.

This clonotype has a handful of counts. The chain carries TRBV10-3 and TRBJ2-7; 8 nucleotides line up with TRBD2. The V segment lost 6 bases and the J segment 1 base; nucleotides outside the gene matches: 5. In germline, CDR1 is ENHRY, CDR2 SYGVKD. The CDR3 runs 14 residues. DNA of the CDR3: TGTGCCATCAGACCCGGGACTAGGTCCTACGAGCAGTACTTC. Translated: CAIRPGTRSYEQYF.

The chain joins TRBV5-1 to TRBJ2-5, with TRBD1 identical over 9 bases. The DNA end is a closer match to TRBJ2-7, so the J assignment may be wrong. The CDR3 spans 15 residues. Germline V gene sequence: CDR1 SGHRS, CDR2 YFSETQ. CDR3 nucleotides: TGCGCCAGCACCCATACAGGGGGCGCCGGGGACGAGCAGTACTTC. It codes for CASTHTGGAGDEQYF.

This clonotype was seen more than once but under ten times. This CDR3 is CSARDPNQGDSYEQYF. The CDR3 coding sequence is TGCAGTGCTAGAGACCCCAACCAGGGGGACTCCTACGAGCAGTACTTC. The V call is TRBV20-1, the J call TRBJ2-7; TRBD1 matches at 7 bases. Looked up from germline, CDR1 is DFQATT and CDR2 is SNEGSKA (reference sequence). V dropped 0 bases and J dropped 0; count of bases not matched to a gene: 8. CDR3 length equals 16 residues.

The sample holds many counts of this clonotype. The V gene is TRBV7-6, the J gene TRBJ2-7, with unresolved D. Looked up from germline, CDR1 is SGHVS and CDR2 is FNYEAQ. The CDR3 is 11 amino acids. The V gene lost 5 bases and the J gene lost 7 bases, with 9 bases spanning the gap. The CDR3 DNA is TGTGCCAGCAGCACAAGTAATGAGCAGTACTTC. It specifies CASSTSNEQYF.

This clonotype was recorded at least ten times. The CDR3 coding sequence is TGTGCCAGCAAGACAGGGATAGAGACCCAGTACTTC. It yields the protein CASKTGIETQYF. The chain employs TRBV6-5 and TRBJ2-5, with TRBD1 identical over 7 bases. With V trimmed by 7 bases and J by 4 bases, 3 bases remained unmatched. Germline loops: CDR1 MNHEY, CDR2 SVGAGI. The CDR3 runs 12 residues.

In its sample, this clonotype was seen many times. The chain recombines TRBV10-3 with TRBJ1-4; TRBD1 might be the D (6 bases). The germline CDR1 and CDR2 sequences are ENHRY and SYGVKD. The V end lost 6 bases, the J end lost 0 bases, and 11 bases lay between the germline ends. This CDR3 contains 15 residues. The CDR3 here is CAIRKDSATNEKLFF. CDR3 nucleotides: TGTGCCATCAGGAAGGACAGTGCAACTAATGAAAAACTGTTTTTT.

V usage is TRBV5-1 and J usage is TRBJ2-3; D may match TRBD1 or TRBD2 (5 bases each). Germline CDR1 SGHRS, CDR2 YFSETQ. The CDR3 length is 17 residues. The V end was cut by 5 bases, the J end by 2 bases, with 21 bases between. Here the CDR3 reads CASRPPRAGTPTDTQYF. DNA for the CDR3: TGCGCCAGCAGGCCCCCACGGGCCGGGACCCCCACAGATACGCAGTATTTT.

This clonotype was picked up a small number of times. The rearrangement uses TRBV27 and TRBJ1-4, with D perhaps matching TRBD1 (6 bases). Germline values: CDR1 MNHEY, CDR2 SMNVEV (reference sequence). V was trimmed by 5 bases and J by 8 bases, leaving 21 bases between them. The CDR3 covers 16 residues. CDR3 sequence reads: CASSRESTGNGEKLFF. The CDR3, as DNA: TGTGCCAGCAGTAGAGAGAGTACAGGGAATGGCGAAAAACTGTTTTTT.

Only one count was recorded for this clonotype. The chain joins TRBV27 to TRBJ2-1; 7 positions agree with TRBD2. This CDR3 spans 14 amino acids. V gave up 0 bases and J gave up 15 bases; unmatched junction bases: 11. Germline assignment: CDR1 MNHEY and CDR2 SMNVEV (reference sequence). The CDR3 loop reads CASSLSATSSNWFF. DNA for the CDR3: TGTGCCAGCAGTTTATCCGCGACTAGCTCCAATTGGTTCTTC.

The CDR3 DNA follows: TGTGCCAGCAGGACCGGGACAGGGGCTAATGAAAAACTGTTTTTT. This encodes CASRTGTGANEKLFF. This chain uses TRBV12-3 or TRBV12-4 with TRBJ1-4, with TRBD1 identical over 10 bases. With V trimmed by 6 bases and J by 3 bases, 4 bases remained unmatched. The CDR3 is 15 residues long.

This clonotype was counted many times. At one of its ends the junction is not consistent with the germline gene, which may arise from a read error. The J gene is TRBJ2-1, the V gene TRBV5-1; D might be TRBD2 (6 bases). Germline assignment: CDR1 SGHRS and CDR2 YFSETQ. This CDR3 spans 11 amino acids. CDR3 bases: TGTGCCAGCAGTTTGGGAGGTGAGCAGTTCTTC. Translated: CASSLGGEQFF.

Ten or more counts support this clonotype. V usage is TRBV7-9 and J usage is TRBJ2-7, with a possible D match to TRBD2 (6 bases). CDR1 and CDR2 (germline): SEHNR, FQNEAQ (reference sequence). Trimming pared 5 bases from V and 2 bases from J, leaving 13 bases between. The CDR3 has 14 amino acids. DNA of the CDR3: TGTGCCAGCAGCGCCGGGAGTGTAGCCTACGAGCAGTACTTC. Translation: CASSAGSVAYEQYF.

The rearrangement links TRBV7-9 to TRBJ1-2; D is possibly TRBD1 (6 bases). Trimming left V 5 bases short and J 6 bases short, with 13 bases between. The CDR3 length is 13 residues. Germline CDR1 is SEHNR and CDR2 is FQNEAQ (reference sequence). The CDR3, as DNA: TGTGCCAGCAGCCAACAGGGCGGGCATGGCTACACCTTC. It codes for CASSQQGGHGYTF.

The CDR3 protein is CSAQISSYEQYF. For the CDR3, the DNA is TGCAGCGCCCAGATTAGCTCCTACGAGCAGTACTTC. This rearrangement joins TRBV29-1 to TRBJ2-7; no clear D gene. In germline, CDR1 is SQVTM, CDR2 ANQGSEA. V lost 7 bases and J lost 0, with 10 bases in between. CDR3 length: 12 residues.

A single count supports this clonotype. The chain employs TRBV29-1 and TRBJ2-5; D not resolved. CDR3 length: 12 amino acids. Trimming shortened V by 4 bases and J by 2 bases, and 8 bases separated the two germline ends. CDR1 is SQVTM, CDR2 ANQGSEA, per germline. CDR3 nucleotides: TGCAGCGTTGCGACATATCAAGAGACCCAGTACTTC. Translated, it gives CSVATYQETQYF. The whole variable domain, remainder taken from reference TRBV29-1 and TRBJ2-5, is SAVISQKPSRDICQRGTSLTIQCQVDSQVTMMFWYRQQPGQSLTLIATANQGSEATYESGFVIDKFPISRPNLTFSTLTVSNMSPEDSSIYLCSVATYQETQYFGPGTRLLVL.

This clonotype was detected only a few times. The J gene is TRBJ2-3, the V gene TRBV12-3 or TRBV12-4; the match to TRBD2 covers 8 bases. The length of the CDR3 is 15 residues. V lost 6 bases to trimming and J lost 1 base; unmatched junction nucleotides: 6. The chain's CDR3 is CASRRLARGTDTQYF. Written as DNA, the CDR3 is TGTGCCAGCAGGAGACTAGCGAGGGGCACAGATACGCAGTATTTT.

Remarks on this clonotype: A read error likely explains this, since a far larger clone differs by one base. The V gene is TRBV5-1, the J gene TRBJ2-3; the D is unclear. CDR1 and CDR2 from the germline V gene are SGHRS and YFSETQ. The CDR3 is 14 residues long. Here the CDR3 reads CASSPGTATDTPYF. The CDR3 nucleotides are TGCGCCAGCAGCCCGGGCACGGCTACAGATACGCCGTATTTT.

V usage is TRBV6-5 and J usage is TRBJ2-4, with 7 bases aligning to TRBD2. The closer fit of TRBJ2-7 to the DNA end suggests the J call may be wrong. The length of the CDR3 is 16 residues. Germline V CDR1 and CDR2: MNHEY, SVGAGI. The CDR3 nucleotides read TGTGCCAGCAGTTACTCAACCGTCGGGGGGAACTACGAGCAGTACTTC. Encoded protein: CASSYSTVGGNYEQYF.

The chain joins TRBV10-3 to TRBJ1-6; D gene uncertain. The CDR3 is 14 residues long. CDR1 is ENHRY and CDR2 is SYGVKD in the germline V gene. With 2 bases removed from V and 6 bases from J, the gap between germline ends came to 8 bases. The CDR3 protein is CAISEPITNSPLHF. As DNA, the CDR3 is TGTGCCATCAGTGAGCCGATCACTAATTCACCCCTCCACTTT.

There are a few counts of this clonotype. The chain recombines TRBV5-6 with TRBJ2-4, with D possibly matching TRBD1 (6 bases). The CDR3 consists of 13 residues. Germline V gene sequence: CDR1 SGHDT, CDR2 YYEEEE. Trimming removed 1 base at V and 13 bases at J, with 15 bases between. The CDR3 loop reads CASSLKTGVLQYF. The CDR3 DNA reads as TGTGCCAGCAGCTTGAAGACAGGCGTTTTGCAGTACTTC.

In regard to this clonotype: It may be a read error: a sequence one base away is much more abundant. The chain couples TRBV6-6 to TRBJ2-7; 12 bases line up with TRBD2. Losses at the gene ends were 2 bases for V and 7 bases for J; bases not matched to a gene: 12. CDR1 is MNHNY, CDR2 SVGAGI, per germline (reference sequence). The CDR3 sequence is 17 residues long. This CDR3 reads CASSYTSGRPFYNEQYF. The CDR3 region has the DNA TGTGCCAGCAGTTACACTAGCGGGAGGCCCTTCTACAATGAGCAGTACTTC.

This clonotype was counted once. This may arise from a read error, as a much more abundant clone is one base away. Here the CDR3 reads CASRSNPGTGSKNIQYF. As DNA, the CDR3 is TGTGCCAGCAGGTCCAATCCCGGGACAGGGAGCAAAAACATTCAGTACTTC. V gene TRBV12-3 or TRBV12-4 combines with J gene TRBJ2-4; 9 bases line up with TRBD1. This CDR3 has 17 residues. V was pared by 6 bases and J by 3 bases, with 12 bases of the junction left unmatched.

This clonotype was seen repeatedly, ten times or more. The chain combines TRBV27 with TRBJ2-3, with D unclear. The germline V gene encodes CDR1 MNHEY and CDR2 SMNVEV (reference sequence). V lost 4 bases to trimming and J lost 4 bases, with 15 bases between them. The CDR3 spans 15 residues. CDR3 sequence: CASSSPSGGSDTQYF. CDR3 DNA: TGTGCCAGCAGTTCCCCCTCGGGCGGTTCAGATACGCAGTATTTT.

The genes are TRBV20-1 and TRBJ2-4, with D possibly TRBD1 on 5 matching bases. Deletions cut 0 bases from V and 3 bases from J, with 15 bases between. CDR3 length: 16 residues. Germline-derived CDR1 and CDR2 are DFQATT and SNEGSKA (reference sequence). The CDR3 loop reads CSARDPGRLVKNIQYF. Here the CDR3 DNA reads TGCAGTGCTAGAGATCCAGGGCGGCTGGTCAAAAACATTCAGTACTTC.

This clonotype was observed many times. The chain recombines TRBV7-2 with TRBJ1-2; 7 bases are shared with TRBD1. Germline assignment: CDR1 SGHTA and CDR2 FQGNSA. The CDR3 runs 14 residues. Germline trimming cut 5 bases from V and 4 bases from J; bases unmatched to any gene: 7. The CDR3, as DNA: TGTGCCAGCAGCAGGAACAGGGGAGGCTATGGCTACACCTTC. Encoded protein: CASSRNRGGYGYTF.

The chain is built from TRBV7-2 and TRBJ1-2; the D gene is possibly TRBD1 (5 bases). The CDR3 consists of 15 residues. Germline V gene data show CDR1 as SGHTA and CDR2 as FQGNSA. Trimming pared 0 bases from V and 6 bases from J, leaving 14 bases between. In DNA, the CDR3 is TGTGCCAGCAGCTTAGCGAGGCTCAGGGTGGATGGCTACACCTTC. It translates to CASSLARLRVDGYTF.